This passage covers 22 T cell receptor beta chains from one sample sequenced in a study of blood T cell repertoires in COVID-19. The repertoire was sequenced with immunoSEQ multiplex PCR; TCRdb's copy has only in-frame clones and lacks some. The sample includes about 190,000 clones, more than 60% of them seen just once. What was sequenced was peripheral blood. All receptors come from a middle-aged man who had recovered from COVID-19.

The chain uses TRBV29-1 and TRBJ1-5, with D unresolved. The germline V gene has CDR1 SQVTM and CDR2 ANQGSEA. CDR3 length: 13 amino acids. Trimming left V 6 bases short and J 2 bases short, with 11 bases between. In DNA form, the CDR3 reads TGCAGCGTGGGAGACGGCCGCAATCAGCCCCAGCATTTT. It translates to CSVGDGRNQPQHF.

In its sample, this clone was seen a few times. The CDR3 protein is CASSLAGHAQYF. In DNA, the CDR3 is TGTGCCAGCAGCTTAGCGGGTCACGCGCAGTATTTT. The rearrangement joins TRBV7-3 to TRBJ2-3, with D perhaps TRBD2 (5 bases). There are 12 residues in the CDR3. V was cut by 2 bases and J by 10 bases, with 10 bases left in between. The germline gives CDR1 SGHTA, CDR2 FQGTGA.

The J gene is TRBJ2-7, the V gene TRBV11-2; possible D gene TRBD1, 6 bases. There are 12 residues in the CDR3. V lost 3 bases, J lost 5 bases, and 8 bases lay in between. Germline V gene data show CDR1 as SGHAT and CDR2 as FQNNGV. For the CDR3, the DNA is TGTGCCAGCAGCTTGGGACAAAACGAGCAGTACTTC. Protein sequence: CASSLGQNEQYF.

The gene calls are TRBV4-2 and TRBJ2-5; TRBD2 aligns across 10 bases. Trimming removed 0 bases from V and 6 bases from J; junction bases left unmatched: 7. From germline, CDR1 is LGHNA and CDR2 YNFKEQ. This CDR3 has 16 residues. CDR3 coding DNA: TGTGCCAGCAGCCAAGATGGGCTAGCGGGAGAAAAGACCCAGTACTTC. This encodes CASSQDGLAGEKTQYF.

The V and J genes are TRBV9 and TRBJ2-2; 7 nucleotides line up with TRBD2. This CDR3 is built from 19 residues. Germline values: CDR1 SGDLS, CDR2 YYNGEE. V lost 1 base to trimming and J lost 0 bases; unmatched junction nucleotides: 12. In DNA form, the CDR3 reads TGTGCCAGCAGCGTACGGCTTCGGACGGGAGGTCCGAACACCGGGGAGCTGTTTTTT. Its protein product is CASSVRLRTGGPNTGELFF.

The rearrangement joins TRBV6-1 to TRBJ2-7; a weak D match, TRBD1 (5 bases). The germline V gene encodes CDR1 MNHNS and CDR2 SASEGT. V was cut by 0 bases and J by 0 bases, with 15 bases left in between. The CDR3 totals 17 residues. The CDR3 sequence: CASSEALQGSNSYEQYF. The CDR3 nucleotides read TGTGCCAGCAGTGAAGCGCTTCAGGGAAGCAACTCCTACGAGCAGTACTTC.

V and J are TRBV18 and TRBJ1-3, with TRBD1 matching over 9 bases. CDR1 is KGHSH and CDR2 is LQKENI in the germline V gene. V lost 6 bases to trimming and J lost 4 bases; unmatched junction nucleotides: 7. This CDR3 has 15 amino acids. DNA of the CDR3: TGTGCCAGCTCTCTGGACAGGGGAGACGGAAACACCATATATTTT. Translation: CASSLDRGDGNTIYF.

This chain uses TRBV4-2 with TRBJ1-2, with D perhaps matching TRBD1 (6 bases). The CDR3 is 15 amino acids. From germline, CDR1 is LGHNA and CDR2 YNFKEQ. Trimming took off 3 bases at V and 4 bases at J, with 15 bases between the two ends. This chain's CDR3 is CASSQAYRASYGYTF. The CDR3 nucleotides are TGTGCCAGCAGCCAGGCTTACAGGGCCTCCTATGGCTACACCTTC.

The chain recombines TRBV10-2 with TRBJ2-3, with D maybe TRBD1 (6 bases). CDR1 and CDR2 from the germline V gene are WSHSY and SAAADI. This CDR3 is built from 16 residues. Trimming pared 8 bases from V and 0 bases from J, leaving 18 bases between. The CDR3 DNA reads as TGCGCCAGCGGTTCTTCAGGGGTTGCTAGCACAGATACGCAGTATTTT. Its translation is CASGSSGVASTDTQYF.

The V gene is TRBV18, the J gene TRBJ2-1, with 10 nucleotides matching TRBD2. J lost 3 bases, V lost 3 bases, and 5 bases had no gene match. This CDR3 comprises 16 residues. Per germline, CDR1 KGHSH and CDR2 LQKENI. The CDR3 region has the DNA TGTGCCAGCTCACCTCCCGGGACTAGCGACTACAATGAGCAGTTCTTC. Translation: CASSPPGTSDYNEQFF. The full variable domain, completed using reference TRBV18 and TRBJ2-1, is NAGVMQNPRHLVRRRGQEARLRCSPMKGHSHVYWYRQLPEEGLKFMVYLQKENIIDESGMPKERFSAEFPKEGPSILRIQQVVRGDSAAYFCASSPPGTSDYNEQFFGPGTRLTVL.

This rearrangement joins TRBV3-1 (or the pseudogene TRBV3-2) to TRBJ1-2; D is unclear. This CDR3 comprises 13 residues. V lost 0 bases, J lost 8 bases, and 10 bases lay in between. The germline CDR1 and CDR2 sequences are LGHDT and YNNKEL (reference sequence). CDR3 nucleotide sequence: TGTGCCAGCAGCCAAGATGGGCCTGCAGGCTACACCTTC. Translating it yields CASSQDGPAGYTF.

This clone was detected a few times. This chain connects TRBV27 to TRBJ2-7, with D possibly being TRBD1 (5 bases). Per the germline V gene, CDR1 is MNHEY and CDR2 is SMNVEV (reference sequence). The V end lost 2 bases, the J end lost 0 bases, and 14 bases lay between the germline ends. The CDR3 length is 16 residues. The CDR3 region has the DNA TGTGCCAGCAGTTTACAGGGTCCCTTCTCCTCCTACGAGCAGTACTTC. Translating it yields CASSLQGPFSSYEQYF.

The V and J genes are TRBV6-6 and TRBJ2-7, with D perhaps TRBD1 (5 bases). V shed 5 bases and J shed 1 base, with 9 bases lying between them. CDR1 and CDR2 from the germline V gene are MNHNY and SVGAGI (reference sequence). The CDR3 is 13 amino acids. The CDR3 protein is CASSNQGSYEQYF. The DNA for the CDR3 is TGTGCCAGCAGTAACCAGGGTTCCTACGAGCAGTACTTC.

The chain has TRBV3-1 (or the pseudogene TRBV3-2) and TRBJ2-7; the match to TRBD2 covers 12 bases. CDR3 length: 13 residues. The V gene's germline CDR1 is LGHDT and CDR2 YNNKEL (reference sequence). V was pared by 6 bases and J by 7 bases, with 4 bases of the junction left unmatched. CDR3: CASSYLAGGEQYF. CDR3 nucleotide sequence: TGTGCCAGCAGTTACCTAGCGGGAGGGGAGCAGTACTTC.

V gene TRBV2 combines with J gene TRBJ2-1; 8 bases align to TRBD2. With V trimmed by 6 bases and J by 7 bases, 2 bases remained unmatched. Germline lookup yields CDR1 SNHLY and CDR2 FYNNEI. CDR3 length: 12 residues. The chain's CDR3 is CASRREVNEQFF. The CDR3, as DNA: TGTGCCAGCAGGCGGGAGGTTAATGAGCAGTTCTTC.

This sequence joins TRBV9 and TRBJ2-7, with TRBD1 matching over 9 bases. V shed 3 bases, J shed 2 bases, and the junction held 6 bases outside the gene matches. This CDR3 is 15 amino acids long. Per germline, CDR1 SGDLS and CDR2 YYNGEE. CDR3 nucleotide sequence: TGTGCCAGCAGCGAAGGGACAGGGACTACCTACGAGCAGTACTTC. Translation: CASSEGTGTTYEQYF.

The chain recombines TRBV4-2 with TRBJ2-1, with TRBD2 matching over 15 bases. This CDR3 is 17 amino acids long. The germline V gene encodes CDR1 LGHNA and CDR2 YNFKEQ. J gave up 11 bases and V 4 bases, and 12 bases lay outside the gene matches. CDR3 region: CASSPPRTSGRAKKQFF. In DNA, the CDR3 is TGTGCCAGCAGCCCCCCCAGGACTAGCGGGAGGGCGAAGAAGCAGTTCTTC.

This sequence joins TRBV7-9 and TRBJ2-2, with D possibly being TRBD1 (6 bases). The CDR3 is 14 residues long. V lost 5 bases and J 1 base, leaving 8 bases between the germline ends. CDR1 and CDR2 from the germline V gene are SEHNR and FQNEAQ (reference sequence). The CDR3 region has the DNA TGTGCCAGCAGCCCACAGGGGAACACCGGGGAGCTGTTTTTT. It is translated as CASSPQGNTGELFF. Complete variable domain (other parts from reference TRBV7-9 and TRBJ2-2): DTGVSQNPRHKITKRGQNVTFRCDPISEHNRLYWYRQTLGQGPEFLTYFQNEAQLEKSRLLSDRFSAERPKGSFSTLEIQRTEQGDSAMYLCASSPQGNTGELFFGEGSRLTVL.

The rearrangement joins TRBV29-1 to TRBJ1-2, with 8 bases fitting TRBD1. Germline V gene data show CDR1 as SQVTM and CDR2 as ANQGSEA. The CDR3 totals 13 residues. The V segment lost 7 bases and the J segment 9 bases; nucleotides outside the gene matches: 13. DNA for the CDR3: TGCAGCGCCCAGGACAGGGCGGATTCGAGCTACACCTTC. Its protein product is CSAQDRADSSYTF.

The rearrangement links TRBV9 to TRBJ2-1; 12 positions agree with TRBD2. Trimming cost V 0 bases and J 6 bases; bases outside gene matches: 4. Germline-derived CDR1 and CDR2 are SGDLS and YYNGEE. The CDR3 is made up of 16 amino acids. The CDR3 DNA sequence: TGTGCCAGCAGCGTAGGGCTAGCGGGAGGGCTCAATGAGCAGTTCTTC. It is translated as CASSVGLAGGLNEQFF. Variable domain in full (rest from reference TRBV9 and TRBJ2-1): DSGVTQTPKHLITATGQRVTLRCSPRSGDLSVYWYQQSLDQGLQFLIQYYNGEERAKGNILERFSAQQFPDLHSELNLSSLELGDSALYFCASSVGLAGGLNEQFFGPGTRLTVL.

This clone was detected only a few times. Written as DNA, the CDR3 is TGTGCCAGCAGTGAAGTCAGGGTTACTGAAGCTTTCTTT. It encodes CASSEVRVTEAFF. The V gene is TRBV2, the J gene TRBJ1-1; possibly TRBD1 for D (5 bases). The CDR3 is 13 residues long. The V gene lost 1 base and the J gene lost 5 bases, with 8 bases spanning the gap. The V gene's germline CDR1 is SNHLY and CDR2 FYNNEI.

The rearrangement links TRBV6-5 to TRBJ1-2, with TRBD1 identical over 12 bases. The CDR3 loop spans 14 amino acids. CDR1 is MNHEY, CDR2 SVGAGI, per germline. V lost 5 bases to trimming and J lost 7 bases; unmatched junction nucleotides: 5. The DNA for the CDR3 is TGTGCCAGCAGTAGGGACAGGGGGCCATTTGGCTACACCTTC. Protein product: CASSRDRGPFGYTF.